This record looks at one TCR beta chain sequence and its context. This sample was taken from a study of glioma-infiltrating T cells after dendritic cell vaccination. V lost 7 bases and J lost 1, with 11 bases in between. The CDR3 totals 14 residues. Looked up from germline, CDR1 is MNHEY and CDR2 is SMNVEV (reference sequence). TCRB CDR3 was amplified from 2 ug genomic DNA or less. Assay: immunoSEQ multiplex PCR; the TCRdb copy retains only in-frame clones and omits some. This sample has 75,000 to 100,000 clones, with 79% found just once. Blood PBMC samples: pre-vaccination, two weeks post third vaccination, and at tumor progression.

The sample here was blood, taken before dendritic cell vaccination. This sequence joins TRBV27 and TRBJ1-5; unclear D gene. The clonotype was recovered from a human donor with glioblastoma. This chain's CDR3 is CASMAGGSNQPQHF. As DNA, the CDR3 is TGTGCCAGCATGGCGGGCGGGAGCAATCAGCCCCAGCATTTT.